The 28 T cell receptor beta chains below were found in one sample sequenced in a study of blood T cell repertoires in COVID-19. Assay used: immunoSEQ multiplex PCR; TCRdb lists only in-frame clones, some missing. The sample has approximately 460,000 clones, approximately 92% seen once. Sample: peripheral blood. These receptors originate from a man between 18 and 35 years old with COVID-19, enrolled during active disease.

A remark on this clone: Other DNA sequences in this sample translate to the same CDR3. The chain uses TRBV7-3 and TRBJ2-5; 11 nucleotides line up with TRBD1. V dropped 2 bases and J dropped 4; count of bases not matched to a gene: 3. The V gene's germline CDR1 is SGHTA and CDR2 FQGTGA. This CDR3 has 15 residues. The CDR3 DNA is TGTGCCAGCAGCTTAGGGGGACAGGGGGTAGAGACCCAGTACTTC. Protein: CASSLGGQGVETQYF. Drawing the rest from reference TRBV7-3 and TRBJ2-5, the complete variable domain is GAGVSQTPSNKVTEKGKYVELRCDPISGHTALYWYRQSLGQGPEFLIYFQGTGAADDSGLPNDRFFAVRPEGSVSTLKIQRTERGDSAVYLCASSLGGQGVETQYFGPGTRLLVL.

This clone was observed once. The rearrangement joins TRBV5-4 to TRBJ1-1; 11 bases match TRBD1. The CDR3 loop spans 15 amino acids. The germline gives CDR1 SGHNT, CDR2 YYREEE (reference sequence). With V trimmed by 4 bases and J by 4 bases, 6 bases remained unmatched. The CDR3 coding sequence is TGTGCCAGCAGCCCGGACAGGGGGCGCGGCACTGAAGCTTTCTTT. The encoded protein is CASSPDRGRGTEAFF.

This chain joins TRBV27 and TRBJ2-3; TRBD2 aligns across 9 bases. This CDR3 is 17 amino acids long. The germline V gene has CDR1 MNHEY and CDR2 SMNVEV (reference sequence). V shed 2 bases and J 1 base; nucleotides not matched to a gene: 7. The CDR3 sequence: CASSLISASGGTDTQYF. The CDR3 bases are TGTGCCAGCAGTTTAATCAGTGCTAGCGGGGGCACAGATACGCAGTATTTT.

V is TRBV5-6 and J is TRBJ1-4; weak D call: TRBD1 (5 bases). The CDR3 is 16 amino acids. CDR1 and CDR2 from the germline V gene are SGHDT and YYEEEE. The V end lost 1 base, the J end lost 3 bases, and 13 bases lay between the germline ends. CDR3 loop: CASSLYSTVANEKLFF. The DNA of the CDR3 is TGTGCCAGCAGCTTGTATTCGACAGTGGCTAATGAAAAACTGTTTTTT. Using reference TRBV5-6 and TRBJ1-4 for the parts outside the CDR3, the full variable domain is DAGVTQSPTHLIKTRGQQVTLRCSPKSGHDTVSWYQQALGQGPQFIFQYYEEEERQRGNFPDRFSGHQFPNYSSELNVNALLLGDSALYLCASSLYSTVANEKLFFGSGTQLSVL.

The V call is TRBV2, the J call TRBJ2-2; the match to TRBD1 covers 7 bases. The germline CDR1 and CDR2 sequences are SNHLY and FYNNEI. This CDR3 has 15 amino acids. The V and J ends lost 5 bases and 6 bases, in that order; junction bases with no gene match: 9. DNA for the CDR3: TGTGCCAGCAGTAGACAGGGTTTGAGCGCCGGGGAGCTGTTTTTT. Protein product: CASSRQGLSAGELFF.

CDR3 sequence: CSARRLGEQYF. The DNA of the CDR3 is TGCAGTGCTAGAAGGCTAGGCGAGCAGTACTTC. The J gene is TRBJ2-7, the V gene TRBV20-1; D gene unclear. The CDR3 spans 11 residues. V was trimmed by 2 bases and J by 6 bases, leaving 8 bases between them. Germline-derived CDR1 and CDR2 are DFQATT and SNEGSKA (reference sequence).

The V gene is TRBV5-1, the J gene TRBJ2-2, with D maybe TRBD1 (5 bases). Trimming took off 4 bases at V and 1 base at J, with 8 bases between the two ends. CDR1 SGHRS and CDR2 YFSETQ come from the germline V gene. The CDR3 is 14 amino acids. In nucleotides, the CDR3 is TGCGCCAGCAGCGTGGACATGAACACCGGGGAGCTGTTTTTT. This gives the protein CASSVDMNTGELFF.

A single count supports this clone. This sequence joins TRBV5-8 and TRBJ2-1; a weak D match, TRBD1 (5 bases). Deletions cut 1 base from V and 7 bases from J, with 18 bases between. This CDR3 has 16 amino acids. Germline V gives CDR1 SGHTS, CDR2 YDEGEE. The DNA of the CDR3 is TGTGCCAGCAGCTTGAGTGCAGGGAAGTTCGGAAATGAGCAGTTCTTC. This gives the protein CASSLSAGKFGNEQFF.

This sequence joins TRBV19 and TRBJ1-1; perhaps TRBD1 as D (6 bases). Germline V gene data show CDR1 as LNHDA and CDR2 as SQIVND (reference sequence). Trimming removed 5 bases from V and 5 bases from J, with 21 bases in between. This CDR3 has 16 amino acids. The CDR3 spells CASSHTRQASGTEAFF. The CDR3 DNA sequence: TGTGCCAGTAGTCACACTAGACAGGCCTCGGGGACTGAAGCTTTCTTT.

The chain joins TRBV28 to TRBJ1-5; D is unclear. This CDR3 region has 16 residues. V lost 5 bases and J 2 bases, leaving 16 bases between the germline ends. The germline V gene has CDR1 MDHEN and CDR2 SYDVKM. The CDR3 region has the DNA TGTGCCAGCAGTCTCCGGGGTTTTTACGGCAATCAGCCCCAGCATTTT. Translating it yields CASSLRGFYGNQPQHF.

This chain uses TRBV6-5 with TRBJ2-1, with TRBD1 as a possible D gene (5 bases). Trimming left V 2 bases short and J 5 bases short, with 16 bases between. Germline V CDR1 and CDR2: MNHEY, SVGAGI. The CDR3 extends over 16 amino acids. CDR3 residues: CASSYIPRQPNNEQFF. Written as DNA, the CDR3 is TGTGCCAGCAGTTACATACCGAGACAGCCCAACAATGAGCAGTTCTTC.

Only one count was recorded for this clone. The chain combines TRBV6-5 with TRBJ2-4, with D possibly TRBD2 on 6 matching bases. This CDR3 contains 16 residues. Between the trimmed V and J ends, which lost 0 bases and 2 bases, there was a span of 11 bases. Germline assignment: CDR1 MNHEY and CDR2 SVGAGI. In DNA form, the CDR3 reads TGTGCCAGCAGTTACTCGAGGAGGGCCCCCAAAAACATTCAGTACTTC. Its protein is CASSYSRRAPKNIQYF.

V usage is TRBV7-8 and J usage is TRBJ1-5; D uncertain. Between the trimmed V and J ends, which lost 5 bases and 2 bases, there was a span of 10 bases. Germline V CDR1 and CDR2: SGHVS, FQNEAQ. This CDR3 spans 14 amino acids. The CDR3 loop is CASSNVEGNQPQHF. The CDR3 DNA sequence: TGTGCCAGCAGCAATGTGGAGGGCAATCAGCCCCAGCATTTT.

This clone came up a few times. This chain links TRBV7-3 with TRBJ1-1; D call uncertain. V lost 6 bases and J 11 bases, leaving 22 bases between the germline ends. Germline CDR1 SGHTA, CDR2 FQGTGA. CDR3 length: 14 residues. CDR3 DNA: TGTGCCAGCAGGATGAACCTTCTGAACTCATCCGCTTTCTTT. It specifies CASRMNLLNSSAFF.

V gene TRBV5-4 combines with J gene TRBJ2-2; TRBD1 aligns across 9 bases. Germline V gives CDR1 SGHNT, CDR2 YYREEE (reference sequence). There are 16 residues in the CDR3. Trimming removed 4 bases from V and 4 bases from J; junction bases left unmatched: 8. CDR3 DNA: TGTGCCAGCAGCGGCCCCCGGGACAGGGTCACCGGGGAGCTGTTTTTT. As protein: CASSGPRDRVTGELFF. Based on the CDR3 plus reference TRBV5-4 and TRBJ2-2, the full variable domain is ETGVTQSPTHLIKTRGQQVTLRCSSQSGHNTVSWYQQALGQGPQFIFQYYREEENGRGNFPPRFSGLQFPNYSSELNVNALELDDSALYLCASSGPRDRVTGELFFGEGSRLTVL.

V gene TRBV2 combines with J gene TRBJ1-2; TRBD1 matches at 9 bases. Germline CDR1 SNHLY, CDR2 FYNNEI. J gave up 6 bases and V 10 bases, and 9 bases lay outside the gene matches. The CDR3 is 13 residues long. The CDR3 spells CATWDRVTDGYTF. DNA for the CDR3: TGTGCCACCTGGGACAGGGTAACAGATGGCTACACCTTC.

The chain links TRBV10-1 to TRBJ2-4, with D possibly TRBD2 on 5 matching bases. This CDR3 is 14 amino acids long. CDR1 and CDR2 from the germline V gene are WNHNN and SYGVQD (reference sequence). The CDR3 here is CPPNARVAKNIQYF. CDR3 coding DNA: TGCCCCCCAAACGCGCGGGTAGCCAAAAACATTCAGTACTTC.

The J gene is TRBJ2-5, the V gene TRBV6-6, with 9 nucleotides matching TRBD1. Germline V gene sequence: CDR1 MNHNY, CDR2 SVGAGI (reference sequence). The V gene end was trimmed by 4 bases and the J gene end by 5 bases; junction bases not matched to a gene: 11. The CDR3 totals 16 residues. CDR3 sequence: CASSWIPGQGEETQYF. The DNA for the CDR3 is TGTGCCAGCAGTTGGATCCCGGGACAGGGAGAGGAGACCCAGTACTTC.

The CDR3 spells CASSLVLTEYEQYF. The DNA of the CDR3 is TGTGCCAGCAGCTTGGTGTTAACAGAATACGAGCAGTACTTC. The genes are TRBV5-6 and TRBJ2-7; D gene ambiguous. CDR1 and CDR2 from the germline V gene are SGHDT and YYEEEE. The CDR3 has 14 residues. Trimming left V 0 bases short and J 4 bases short, with 11 bases between.

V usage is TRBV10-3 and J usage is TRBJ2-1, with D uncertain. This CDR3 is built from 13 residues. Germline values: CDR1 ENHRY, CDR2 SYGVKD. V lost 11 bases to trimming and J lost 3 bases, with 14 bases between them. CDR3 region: CASHPTSYNEQFF. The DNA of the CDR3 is TGTGCCTCCCACCCAACCAGCTACAATGAGCAGTTCTTC.

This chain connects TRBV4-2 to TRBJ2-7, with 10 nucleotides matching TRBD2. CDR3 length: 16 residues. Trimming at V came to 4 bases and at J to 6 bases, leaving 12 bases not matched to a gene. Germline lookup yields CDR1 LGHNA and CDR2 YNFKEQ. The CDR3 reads CASSPSLLAGAFEQYF. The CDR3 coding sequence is TGTGCCAGCAGCCCGAGCCTCCTAGCGGGAGCCTTCGAGCAGTACTTC.

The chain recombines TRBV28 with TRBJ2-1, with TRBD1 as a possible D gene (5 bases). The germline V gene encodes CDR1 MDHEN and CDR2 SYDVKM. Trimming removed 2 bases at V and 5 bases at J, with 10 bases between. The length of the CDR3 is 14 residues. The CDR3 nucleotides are TGTGCCAGCAGTTTACACAGGAAGGACAATGAGCAGTTCTTC. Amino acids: CASSLHRKDNEQFF. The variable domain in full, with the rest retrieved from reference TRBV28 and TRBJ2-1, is DVKVTQSSRYLVKRTGEKVFLECVQDMDHENMFWYRQDPGLGLRLIYFSYDVKMKEKGDIPEGYSVSREKKERFSLILESASTNQTSMYLCASSLHRKDNEQFFGPGTRLTVL.

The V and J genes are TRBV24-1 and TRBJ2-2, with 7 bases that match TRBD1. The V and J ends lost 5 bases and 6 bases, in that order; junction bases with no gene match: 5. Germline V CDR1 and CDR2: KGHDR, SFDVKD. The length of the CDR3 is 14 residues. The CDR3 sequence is CATSGTGVSGELFF. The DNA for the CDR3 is TGTGCCACCAGTGGAACAGGGGTGTCCGGGGAGCTGTTTTTT.

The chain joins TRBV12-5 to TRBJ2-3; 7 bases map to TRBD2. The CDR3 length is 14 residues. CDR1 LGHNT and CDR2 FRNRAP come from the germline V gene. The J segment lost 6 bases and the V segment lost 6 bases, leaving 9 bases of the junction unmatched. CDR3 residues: CASGTRSGGDTQYF. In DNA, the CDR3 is TGTGCTAGTGGGACCAGATCCGGGGGGGATACGCAGTATTTT. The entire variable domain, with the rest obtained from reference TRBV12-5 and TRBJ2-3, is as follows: DARVTQTPRHKVTEMGQEVTMRCQPILGHNTVFWYRQTMMQGLELLAYFRNRAPLDDSGMPKDRFSAEMPDATLATLKIQPSEPRDSAVYFCASGTRSGGDTQYFGPGTRLTVL.

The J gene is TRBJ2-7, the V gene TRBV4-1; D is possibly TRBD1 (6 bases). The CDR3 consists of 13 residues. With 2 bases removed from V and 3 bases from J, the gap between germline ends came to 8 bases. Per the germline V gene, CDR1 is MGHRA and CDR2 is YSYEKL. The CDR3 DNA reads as TGCGCCAGCAGCCAAACACAGGGCTACGAGCAGTACTTC. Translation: CASSQTQGYEQYF.

CDR3 in amino acids: CATSDAAQGNEQFF. The CDR3 coding sequence is TGTGCCACCAGTGACGCTGCTCAGGGAAATGAGCAGTTCTTC. V and J are TRBV24-1 and TRBJ2-1; a weak D match, TRBD1 (5 bases). Trimming removed 4 bases from V and 7 bases from J, with 13 bases in between. CDR1 and CDR2 from the germline V gene are KGHDR and SFDVKD. The CDR3 is made up of 14 amino acids.

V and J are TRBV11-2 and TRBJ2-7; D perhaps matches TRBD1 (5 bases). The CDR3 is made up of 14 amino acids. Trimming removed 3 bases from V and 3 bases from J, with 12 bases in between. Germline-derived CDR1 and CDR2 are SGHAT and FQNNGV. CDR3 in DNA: TGTGCCAGCAGCTTTAATCAGGGATTCTACGAGCAGTACTTC. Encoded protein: CASSFNQGFYEQYF.

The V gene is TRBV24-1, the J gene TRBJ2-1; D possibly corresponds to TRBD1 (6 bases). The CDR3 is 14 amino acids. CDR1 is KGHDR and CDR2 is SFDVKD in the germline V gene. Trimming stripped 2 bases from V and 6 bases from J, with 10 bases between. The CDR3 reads CATSDYNRANEQFF. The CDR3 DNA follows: TGTGCCACCAGTGATTACAACAGGGCCAATGAGCAGTTCTTC.